The next 20 T cell receptor beta chains were all read from a single sample in a study of blood T cell repertoires in COVID-19 (dated by TCRdb to about 2020). The library came from the immunoSEQ multiplex PCR assay. TCRdb stores this immuneACCESS table with in-frame sequences only. Part of the clones is absent; in the studies checked, under half of the shortfall reflects unresolved V genes, and no reason is known for the rest. The sample data list approximately 110,000 clones, and 60% to 80% of these were observed just once. The ten biggest clones cover about 6% of the sample. Material: peripheral blood. The receptors were sampled from a man older than 75 with COVID-19, enrolled during active disease.

In its sample, this clone was seen once. The rearrangement links TRBV29-1 to TRBJ2-7, with 7 bases matching TRBD2. CDR3 length: 13 amino acids. The germline V gene encodes CDR1 SQVTM and CDR2 ANQGSEA. V was clipped by 3 bases and J by 5 bases; unmatched bases: 7. The CDR3 region is CSVDVGGFHEQYF. For the CDR3, the DNA is TGCAGCGTTGATGTGGGAGGGTTCCACGAGCAGTACTTC.

The J gene is TRBJ2-5, the V gene TRBV5-4, with D perhaps TRBD2 (5 bases). Germline V gene data show CDR1 as SGHNT and CDR2 as YYREEE (reference sequence). This CDR3 region has 17 residues. V shed 3 bases and J shed 2 bases, with 20 bases lying between them. The chain's CDR3 is CASSSEPSVRGQETQYF. For the CDR3, the DNA is TGTGCCAGCAGCTCCGAGCCCTCCGTTCGGGGACAAGAGACCCAGTACTTC.

This clone has just one count. The chain recombines TRBV27 with TRBJ2-3, with 10 bases matching TRBD2. The ends lost 6 bases at V and 4 bases at J; junction bases unmatched: 13. Per germline, CDR1 MNHEY and CDR2 SMNVEV (reference sequence). This CDR3 spans 17 amino acids. The CDR3 loop reads CASRPGLAANEADTQYF. In DNA form, the CDR3 reads TGTGCCAGCAGACCTGGACTAGCGGCCAACGAGGCAGATACGCAGTATTTT.

The V gene is TRBV5-8, the J gene TRBJ1-5; D unclear. The V end was cut by 0 bases, the J end by 5 bases, with 12 bases between. This CDR3 has 15 residues. The germline CDR1 and CDR2 sequences are SGHTS and YDEGEE. The CDR3 reads CASSLETAYYQPQHF. The CDR3 nucleotides are TGTGCCAGCAGCTTGGAAACAGCCTACTATCAGCCCCAGCATTTT. Based on the CDR3 plus reference TRBV5-8 and TRBJ1-5, the full variable domain is EAGVTQSPTHLIKTRGQQATLRCSPISGHTSVYWYQQALGLGLQFLLWYDEGEERNRGNFPPRFSGRQFPNYSSELNVNALELEDSALYLCASSLETAYYQPQHFGDGTRLSIL.

This chain links TRBV4-3 with TRBJ2-3, with 8 nucleotides matching TRBD1. The CDR3 spans 18 residues. Germline CDR1 LGHNA, CDR2 YSLEER. V lost 3 bases, J lost 3 bases, and 14 bases stayed unmatched. The CDR3 reads CASSQQTGVGFITDTQYF. The CDR3, as DNA: TGCGCCAGCAGCCAGCAGACAGGGGTCGGCTTTATAACAGATACGCAGTATTTT.

This chain links TRBV28 with TRBJ2-4, with D possibly being TRBD1 (6 bases). Trimming left V 2 bases short and J 1 base short, with 27 bases between. CDR1 is MDHEN, CDR2 SYDVKM, per germline. The CDR3 has 21 residues. CDR3 sequence reads: CASSLDRALGTATGAKNIQYF. The CDR3 DNA follows: TGTGCCAGCAGTTTAGATAGGGCACTCGGTACAGCAACAGGGGCCAAAAACATTCAGTACTTC. Variable domain in full (rest from reference TRBV28 and TRBJ2-4): DVKVTQSSRYLVKRTGEKVFLECVQDMDHENMFWYRQDPGLGLRLIYFSYDVKMKEKGDIPEGYSVSREKKERFSLILESASTNQTSMYLCASSLDRALGTATGAKNIQYFGAGTRLSVL.

V and J are TRBV6-6 and TRBJ1-1, with D perhaps matching TRBD1 (5 bases). Trimming stripped 2 bases from V and 1 base from J, with 8 bases between. This CDR3 has 14 amino acids. Germline CDR1 and CDR2: MNHNY and SVGAGI (reference sequence). CDR3 DNA sequence: TGTGCCAGCAGTTACGGGGCGGAGAACACTGAAGCTTTCTTT. This gives the protein CASSYGAENTEAFF.

This clone was observed a single time. This chain links TRBV7-3 with TRBJ1-2; D possibly corresponds to TRBD1 (5 bases). CDR1 SGHTA and CDR2 FQGTGA come from the germline V gene. The CDR3 sequence is 16 residues long. Trimming shortened V by 5 bases and J by 3 bases, and 19 bases separated the two germline ends. CDR3 sequence: CASSPVGRGQDYGYTF. The CDR3, as DNA: TGTGCCAGCAGCCCCGTTGGGCGGGGCCAGGACTATGGCTACACCTTC.

The chain links TRBV18 to TRBJ2-5; no definite D call. This CDR3 contains 15 residues. The germline V gene encodes CDR1 KGHSH and CDR2 LQKENI. V was trimmed by 3 bases and J by 1 base, leaving 12 bases between them. The CDR3 bases are TGTGCCAGCTCACCCCTCGGAGCCTTCCAAGAGACCCAGTACTTC. The encoded protein is CASSPLGAFQETQYF.

The chain couples TRBV5-1 to TRBJ2-5; TRBD2 matches 7 bases. The CDR3 runs to 15 residues. Germline V gene data show CDR1 as SGHRS and CDR2 as YFSETQ. V lost 2 bases, J lost 4 bases, and 8 bases stayed unmatched. In nucleotides, the CDR3 is TGCGCCAGCAGCTTTCGCGGGAGTAGAGGAGAGACCCAGTACTTC. Its protein product is CASSFRGSRGETQYF.

The genes are TRBV19 and TRBJ2-1, with D unclear. The CDR3 runs to 13 residues. The V gene lost 2 bases and the J gene lost 8 bases, with 10 bases spanning the gap. Germline V gene sequence: CDR1 LNHDA, CDR2 SQIVND (reference sequence). The CDR3 nucleotides are TGTGCCAGTAGTATATGGTCTGGAGATGAGCAGTTCTTC. Protein: CASSIWSGDEQFF. Filled out from reference TRBV19 and TRBJ2-1, the complete variable domain reads DGGITQSPKYLFRKEGQNVTLSCEQNLNHDAMYWYRQDPGQGLRLIYYSQIVNDFQKGDIAEGYSVSREKKESFPLTVTSAQKNPTAFYLCASSIWSGDEQFFGPGTRLTVL.

Only a few counts were recorded for this clone. The rearrangement links TRBV30 to TRBJ1-1; D unresolved. With 2 bases removed from V and 3 bases from J, the gap between germline ends came to 13 bases. Germline CDR1 is GTSNPN and CDR2 is SVGIG (reference sequence). The CDR3 totals 14 residues. The CDR3 region is CAWSREYKDTEAFF. For the CDR3, the DNA is TGTGCCTGGAGTCGGGAATATAAGGACACTGAAGCTTTCTTT. Full variable domain (rest looked up from reference TRBV30 and TRBJ1-1): SQTIHQWPATLVQPVGSPLSLECTVEGTSNPNLYWYRQAAGRGLQLLFYSVGIGQISSEVPQNLSASRPQDRQFILSSKKLLLSDSGFYLCAWSREYKDTEAFFGQGTRLTVV.

J is TRBJ2-2 and V is TRBV28, with 7 bases that match TRBD2. The ends lost 3 bases at V and 4 bases at J; junction bases unmatched: 5. Germline V lookup: CDR1 MDHEN, CDR2 SYDVKM. The length of the CDR3 is 15 residues. The CDR3 DNA reads TGTGCCAGCAGTTTTGCGGGAGTCGGCACCGGGGAGCTGTTTTTT. Its translation: CASSFAGVGTGELFF.

The count of this clone is one. The V gene is TRBV15, the J gene TRBJ1-4, with 7 bases that match TRBD1. The V gene's germline CDR1 is LNHNV and CDR2 YYDKDF (reference sequence). Trimming cost V 0 bases and J 14 bases; bases outside gene matches: 6. This CDR3 spans 13 amino acids. CDR3 residues: CATSRERTGFLFF. The CDR3, as DNA: TGTGCCACCAGCAGAGAGAGGACAGGATTTCTGTTTTTT.

V gene TRBV2 combines with J gene TRBJ1-4, with TRBD1 as a possible D gene (6 bases). The CDR3 totals 15 residues. Trimming pared 7 bases from V and 4 bases from J, leaving 16 bases between. Germline assignment: CDR1 SNHLY and CDR2 FYNNEI. The CDR3: CASTWDTAGNEKLFF. In DNA, the CDR3 is TGTGCCAGCACCTGGGACACGGCCGGTAATGAAAAACTGTTTTTT.

The chain carries TRBV7-6 and TRBJ2-1; TRBD2 matches 8 bases. CDR3 size: 15 residues. Germline CDR1 is SGHVS and CDR2 is FNYEAQ. V was clipped by 3 bases and J by 2 bases; unmatched bases: 3. CDR3 sequence reads: CASSFGGRPYNEQFF. The CDR3 DNA reads as TGTGCCAGCAGCTTCGGCGGGAGGCCCTACAATGAGCAGTTCTTC.

The chain joins TRBV18 to TRBJ2-3; D remains unclear. Trimming left V 3 bases short and J 0 bases short, with 7 bases between. This CDR3 is built from 14 residues. Germline CDR1 is KGHSH and CDR2 is LQKENI. CDR3 residues: CASSPARSTDTQYF. DNA of the CDR3: TGTGCCAGCTCACCGGCGCGGAGCACAGATACGCAGTATTTT.

V and J are TRBV7-2 and TRBJ2-7, with D possibly matching TRBD2 (6 bases). Per germline, CDR1 SGHTA and CDR2 FQGNSA. The CDR3 extends over 16 amino acids. The V and J ends lost 5 bases and 2 bases respectively, with 19 bases between them. The CDR3 here is CASSPAAGTGTYEQYF. Here the CDR3 DNA reads TGTGCCAGCAGCCCCGCTGCGGGGACGGGGACCTACGAGCAGTACTTC.

The chain couples TRBV11-2 to TRBJ1-2; 7 bases agree with TRBD1. Germline CDR1 is SGHAT and CDR2 is FQNNGV. The length of the CDR3 is 13 residues. The V gene end was trimmed by 5 bases and the J gene end by 7 bases; junction bases not matched to a gene: 7. CDR3 DNA sequence: TGTGCCAGCAGCGGGATGGGGACAGTTGGCTACACCTTC. It encodes CASSGMGTVGYTF.

The CDR3 nucleotides are TGTGCCAGCAGCAGGACAGGGGGCTTTTCACCCCTCCACTTT. This translates into CASSRTGGFSPLHF. The chain has TRBV5-4 and TRBJ1-6, with TRBD1 identical over 11 bases. From germline, CDR1 is SGHNT and CDR2 YYREEE (reference sequence). This CDR3 region has 14 residues. The ends lost 4 bases at V and 9 bases at J; junction bases unmatched: 3.